Each of the 14 T cell receptor beta chains below was sequenced from the same sample in a study of shared clonotypes between healthy human individuals (dated by TCRdb to 2020 to 2021). Libraries were made using the immunoSEQ multiplex PCR assay. TCRdb took over this immuneACCESS table, retaining in-frame rearrangements with V and J assigned. Such tables are incomplete; in checked studies, under half of the missing clones stem from an unresolved V gene, and the remainder is unexplained. The sample has about 1.1 million clones on record, about 80% of them singletons. Clones ranked in the top ten supply approximately 0.56% of the sample. The sample consisted of memory CD4+ T cells from PBMCs. The meaning of the sample's cell subset or site label: CD45RA-negative fraction. All receptors come from a man in his late teens or twenties in good health. Some clones in this sample may be carry-over from other donors' samples.

The chain employs TRBV18 and TRBJ2-1; TRBD2 matches 12 bases. Germline V gene lookup returns CDR1 KGHSH and CDR2 LQKENI. V lost 3 bases to trimming and J lost 8 bases; unmatched junction nucleotides: 8. The CDR3 length is 16 residues. The CDR3 here is CASSPALAGGSDEQFF. The CDR3 DNA reads as TGTGCCAGCTCACCCGCCCTAGCGGGAGGGAGCGATGAGCAGTTCTTC.

V usage is TRBV4-1 and J usage is TRBJ1-3; D is perhaps TRBD1 (5 bases). From germline, CDR1 is MGHRA and CDR2 YSYEKL. CDR3 size: 18 residues. With 0 bases removed from V and 3 bases from J, the gap between germline ends came to 18 bases. In DNA form, the CDR3 reads TGCGCCAGCAGCCAAGACCCCCTAACACGGGGACTTGGAAACACCATATATTTT. Amino acids: CASSQDPLTRGLGNTIYF.

The rearrangement joins TRBV5-5 to TRBJ2-3; 8 bases fit TRBD2. CDR1 is SGHKS and CDR2 is YYEKEE in the germline V gene (reference sequence). The CDR3 consists of 18 residues. With V trimmed by 1 base and J by 8 bases, 18 bases remained unmatched. CDR3 nucleotides: TGTGCCAGCAGCTTGCTTCAAGGAGCGGGAGCTTTATCTGGTACGCAGTATTTT. As protein: CASSLLQGAGALSGTQYF.

The genes are TRBV5-5 and TRBJ2-7; D may be TRBD2 (5 bases). The CDR3 is 15 amino acids. Per germline, CDR1 SGHKS and CDR2 YYEKEE (reference sequence). V was clipped by 1 base and J by 2 bases, with 13 bases between them. CDR3 sequence: CASSLTGWNTYEQYF. The CDR3 DNA reads as TGTGCCAGCAGCTTGACGGGATGGAATACCTACGAGCAGTACTTC.

This sequence joins TRBV7-8 and TRBJ1-2; D is perhaps TRBD1 (5 bases). CDR3 length: 15 amino acids. Trimming removed 7 bases from V and 7 bases from J, with 22 bases in between. Germline lookup yields CDR1 SGHVS and CDR2 FQNEAQ. CDR3 nucleotides: TGTGCCAGCACCCCCGGGGGGGGTGGGGCGGCTGGCTACACCTTC. It encodes CASTPGGGGAAGYTF.

The sample holds one count of this clone. The chain recombines TRBV11-3 with TRBJ2-7; D uncertain. The germline V and J ends were trimmed by 4 bases and 0 bases, with 4 bases remaining between them. The CDR3 is made up of 12 amino acids. Per germline, CDR1 SGHNT and CDR2 YENEEA. This CDR3 is CASSSGSYEQYF. As DNA, the CDR3 is TGTGCCAGCAGCTCGGGCTCCTACGAGCAGTACTTC.

The V gene is TRBV2, the J gene TRBJ2-2, with D possibly matching TRBD2 (5 bases). V lost 2 bases and J 15 bases, leaving 13 bases between the germline ends. In germline, CDR1 is SNHLY, CDR2 FYNNEI. The CDR3 sequence is 12 residues long. Here the CDR3 DNA reads TGTGCCAGCAGTGAATCGAGGGAATGGATGTTTTTT. It is translated as CASSESREWMFF.

This chain links TRBV11-2 with TRBJ2-3, with no clear D. V lost 1 base and J lost 10, with 18 bases in between. The germline CDR1 and CDR2 sequences are SGHAT and FQNNGV. The CDR3 is made up of 15 amino acids. CDR3 loop: CASSLAPSSSYPQYF. In DNA, the CDR3 is TGTGCCAGCAGCTTAGCCCCCAGCTCGTCATATCCGCAGTATTTT.

The chain has TRBV19 and TRBJ1-4; 7 nucleotides agree with TRBD1. The CDR3 runs 15 residues. The germline V gene has CDR1 LNHDA and CDR2 SQIVND (reference sequence). Losses at the gene ends were 6 bases for V and 5 bases for J; bases not matched to a gene: 9. The DNA of the CDR3 is TGTGCCAGTAGCAGTCCGGGACAGCGAAATGAAAAACTGTTTTTT. Amino acid sequence: CASSSPGQRNEKLFF.

CDR3 in DNA: TGTGCCAGCAGTACCATGGCAGGGGACATTCAGTACTTC. Its protein product is CASSTMAGDIQYF. V usage is TRBV27 and J usage is TRBJ2-4, with D possibly being TRBD1 (6 bases). The CDR3 length is 13 residues. Germline lookup yields CDR1 MNHEY and CDR2 SMNVEV (reference sequence). V was clipped by 5 bases and J by 8 bases, with 13 bases between them.

The chain carries TRBV28 and TRBJ2-1; the D is unclear. Germline CDR1 MDHEN, CDR2 SYDVKM. The CDR3 contains 16 residues. The ends were cut back, 11 bases at V and 4 bases at J, with 24 bases in the middle. The CDR3 loop reads CAQPSCRAAPYNEQFF. The CDR3 DNA follows: TGTGCCCAGCCTTCATGCCGGGCAGCACCATACAATGAGCAGTTCTTC.

A remark on this clone: It may be a read error: a sequence one base away is much more abundant. Additional DNA sequences in this sample encode the identical CDR3. The genes are TRBV2 and TRBJ1-1; 7 nucleotides agree with TRBD1. Losses at the gene ends were 5 bases for V and 1 base for J; bases not matched to a gene: 1. This CDR3 has 13 amino acids. From germline, CDR1 is SNHLY and CDR2 FYNNEI. The DNA of the CDR3 is TGTGCCAGCAGTCGACAGGGGAACACTGAAGCTTTCTTT. Residues: CASSRQGNTEAFF.

This clone was counted a few times. At the DNA level, this CDR3 is encoded by other sequences in the same sample as well. The CDR3 is CSVDRGTEAFF. CDR3 coding DNA: TGCAGCGTTGACAGGGGCACTGAAGCTTTCTTT. This rearrangement joins TRBV29-1 to TRBJ1-1; possibly TRBD1 for D (6 bases). The CDR3 sequence is 11 residues long. V lost 3 bases and J lost 4, with 6 bases in between. Germline values: CDR1 SQVTM, CDR2 ANQGSEA.

Points on this clone: This may come from a read error, since a much larger clone is one base off. DNA of the CDR3: TGTGCCAGTAGTAGGGATAGCAATCAGCCCCAGCATTTT. It is translated as CASSRDSNQPQHF. The V and J genes are TRBV19 and TRBJ1-5; D is unresolved. Trimming shortened V by 4 bases and J by 0 bases, and 4 bases separated the two germline ends. The length of the CDR3 is 13 residues. Germline loops: CDR1 LNHDA, CDR2 SQIVND (reference sequence).